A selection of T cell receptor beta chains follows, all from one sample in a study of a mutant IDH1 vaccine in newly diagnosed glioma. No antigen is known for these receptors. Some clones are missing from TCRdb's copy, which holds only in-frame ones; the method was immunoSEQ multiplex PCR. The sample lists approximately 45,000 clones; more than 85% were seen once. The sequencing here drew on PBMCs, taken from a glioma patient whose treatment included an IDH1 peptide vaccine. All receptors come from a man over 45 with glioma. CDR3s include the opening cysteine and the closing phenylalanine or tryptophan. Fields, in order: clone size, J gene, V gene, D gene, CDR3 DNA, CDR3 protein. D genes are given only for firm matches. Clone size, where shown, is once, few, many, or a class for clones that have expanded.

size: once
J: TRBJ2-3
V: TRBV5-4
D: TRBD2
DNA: TGTGCCAGCAGCTCTAGCGGGAGGGCAGATACGCAGTATTTT
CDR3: CASSSSGRADTQYF

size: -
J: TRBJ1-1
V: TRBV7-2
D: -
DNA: TGTGCCAGCAGCTTGCTATTAAATCTGAACACTGAAGCTTTCTTT
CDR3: CASSLLLNLNTEAFF

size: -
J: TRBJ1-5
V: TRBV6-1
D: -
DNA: TGTGCCAGCAGCCTCCTCGGGTCCCAGCATTTT
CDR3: CASSLLGSQHF

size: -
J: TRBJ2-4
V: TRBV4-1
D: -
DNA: TGCGCCAGCAGCCAAGATCCCGGCGGTATCAAAAACATTCAGTACTTC
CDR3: CASSQDPGGIKNIQYF

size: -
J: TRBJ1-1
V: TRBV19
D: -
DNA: TGTGCCAGTAGTATACCAGGGGAGACTGAAGCTTTCTTT
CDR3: CASSIPGETEAFF

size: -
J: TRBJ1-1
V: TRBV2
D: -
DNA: TGTGCCAGCGCTATTAGCCGGTGGAACACTGAAGCTTTCTTT
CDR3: CASAISRWNTEAFF

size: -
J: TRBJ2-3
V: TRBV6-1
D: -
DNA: TGTGCCAGCAGGGACCAAAGCACAGATACGCAGTATTTT
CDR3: CASRDQSTDTQYF

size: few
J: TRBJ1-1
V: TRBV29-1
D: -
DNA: TGCAGCGCCCGGATCGACATGAACACTGAAGCTTTCTTT
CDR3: CSARIDMNTEAFF

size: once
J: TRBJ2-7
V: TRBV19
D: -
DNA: TGTGCCAGTAGGCAGACAGGCTTGGTCTACGAGCAGTACTTC
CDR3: CASRQTGLVYEQYF

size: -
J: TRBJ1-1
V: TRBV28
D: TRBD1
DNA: TGTGCCAGCAGTCTCACACAGGGGGCGTGGACTGAAGCTTTCTTT
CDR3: CASSLTQGAWTEAFF

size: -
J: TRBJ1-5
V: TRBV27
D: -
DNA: TGTGCCAGCAGTTCAAGGAATCAGCCCCAGCATTTT
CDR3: CASSSRNQPQHF

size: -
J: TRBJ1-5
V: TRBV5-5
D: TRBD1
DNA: TGTGCCAGCAGCCCAGGGACAGGGGGCAGCGGCAATCAGCCCCAGCATTTT
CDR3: CASSPGTGGSGNQPQHF

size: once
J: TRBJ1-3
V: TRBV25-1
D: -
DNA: TGTGCCAGCAGTGAAAGGAGGGGAGGAAACACCATATATTTT
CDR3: CASSERRGGNTIYF

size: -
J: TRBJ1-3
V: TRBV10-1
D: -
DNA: TGCGCCAGCAGTTCTCACTCTGGAAACACCATATATTTT
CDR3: CASSSHSGNTIYF

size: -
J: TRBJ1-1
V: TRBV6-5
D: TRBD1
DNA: TGTGCCAGCAGTTTAGGACAGGGAGTGGAAACTGAAGCTTTCTTT
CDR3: CASSLGQGVETEAFF

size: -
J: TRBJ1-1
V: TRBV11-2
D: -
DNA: TGTGCCAGCAGCTGGAGGTGGAACACTGAAGCTTTCTTT
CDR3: CASSWRWNTEAFF

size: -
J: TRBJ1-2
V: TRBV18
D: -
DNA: TGTGCCAGCTCACCACCGGGGCAGCCTCGCGGCTACACCTTC
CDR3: CASSPPGQPRGYTF

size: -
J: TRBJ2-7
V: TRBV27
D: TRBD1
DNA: TGTGCCAGCAGTTTATCGACAGGGGAGACCGCCTACGAGCAGTACTTC
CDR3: CASSLSTGETAYEQYF

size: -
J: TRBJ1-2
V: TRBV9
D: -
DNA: TGTGCCAGCACCTCGGACTGGCGGGGAGGCTACACCTTC
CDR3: CASTSDWRGGYTF

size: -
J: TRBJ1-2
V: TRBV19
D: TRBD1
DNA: TGTGCCAGTAGTACGGACAGGGACTATGGCTACACCTTC
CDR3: CASSTDRDYGYTF

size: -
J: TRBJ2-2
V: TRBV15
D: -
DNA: TGTGCCACCAGCAGAGATCCGGGATCGAACACCGGGGAGCTGTTTTTT
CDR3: CATSRDPGSNTGELFF

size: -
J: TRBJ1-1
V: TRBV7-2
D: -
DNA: TGTGCCAGCAGCTTACACCGTATGAACACTGAAGCTTTCTTT
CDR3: CASSLHRMNTEAFF

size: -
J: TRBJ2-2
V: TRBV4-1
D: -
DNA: TGCGCCAGCAGCCAAGATGTAACCGGGGAGCTGTTTTTT
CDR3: CASSQDVTGELFF

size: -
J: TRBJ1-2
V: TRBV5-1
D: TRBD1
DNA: TGCGCCAGCAGCTCGGGACAGCCCCTAGGCTACACCTTC
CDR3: CASSSGQPLGYTF

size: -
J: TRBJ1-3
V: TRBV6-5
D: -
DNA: TGTGCCAGCAGCCGACCGGGGTTCGGGAACACCATATATTTT
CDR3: CASSRPGFGNTIYF

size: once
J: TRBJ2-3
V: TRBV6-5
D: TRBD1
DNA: TGTGCCAGCAGTTATCTGGGACAGGTCACAGATACGCAGTATTTT
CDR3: CASSYLGQVTDTQYF

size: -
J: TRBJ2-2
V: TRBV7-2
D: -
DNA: TGTGCCAGCAGCTTAGGGAGGTCGGAGCTGTTTTTT
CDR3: CASSLGRSELFF

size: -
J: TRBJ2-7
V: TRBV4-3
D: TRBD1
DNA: TGCGCCAGCAGCCAATCAGGAGACAGGGACTACGAGCAGTACTTC
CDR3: CASSQSGDRDYEQYF